The 22 T cell receptor beta chains below were found in one sample sequenced in a study of glioma-infiltrating T cells. Amplification of TCR alpha and beta CDR3 regions from RNA used iRepertoire nested multiplex PCR. TCRdb fed the multiplex PCR reads into MiXCR, producing one record per CDR3 protein. The sample lists roughly 130,000 distinct CDR3 sequences; about 25% were seen once. Sequencing was done on a sample of glioma tissue, nonneoplastic brain tissue, or PBMCs (not recorded which). The receptors shown here come from a human donor with low-grade glioma or glioblastoma, undergoing nonglioma brain surgery, or in good health (not recorded which).

This clonotype appeared once. The junction differs from germline at one of its ends, possibly a read error. The chain recombines TRBV6-1 with TRBJ1-1; a possible D gene is TRBD1 (5 bases). The length of the CDR3 is 14 residues. The germline gives CDR1 MNHNS, CDR2 SASEGT. The CDR3 is CASSLRQMNAEAFF. Here the CDR3 DNA reads TGCGCCAGCAGTCTACGACAGATGAACGCTGAAGCTTTCTTT.

This clonotype was observed a few times. This chain uses TRBV12-3 or TRBV12-4 with TRBJ2-3; no clear D gene. The CDR3 has 14 amino acids. Between the trimmed V and J ends, which lost 2 bases and 0 bases, there was a span of 6 bases. DNA of the CDR3: TGTGCCAGCAGTTTAAGTACTAGCACAGATACGCAGTATTTT. Protein sequence: CASSLSTSTDTQYF.

The genes are TRBV6-1 and TRBJ1-2, with D possibly being TRBD1 (6 bases). The V gene's germline CDR1 is MNHNS and CDR2 SASEGT. This CDR3 comprises 13 residues. With 6 bases removed from V and 8 bases from J, the gap between germline ends came to 16 bases. The CDR3 here is CASSKTGIGGYTF. The CDR3, as DNA: TGTGCCAGCAGCAAAACAGGGATCGGGGGCTACACCTTC.

The table lists this clonotype with many counts. J is TRBJ2-7 and V is TRBV6-1; 8 nucleotides match TRBD1. V lost 8 bases and J lost 2; bases outside the gene matches: 8. From germline, CDR1 is MNHNS and CDR2 SASEGT. This CDR3 region has 14 residues. The CDR3 reads CASQDRDGPYEQYV. The DNA for the CDR3 is TGTGCCAGCCAGGACAGGGACGGCCCCTACGAGCAGTACGTC.

The chain is built from TRBV28 and TRBJ1-5, with 11 positions matching TRBD1. The CDR3 length is 16 residues. With 5 bases clipped from V and 6 bases from J, the junction kept 9 bases outside the gene matches. The V gene's germline CDR1 is MDHEN and CDR2 SYDVKM. CDR3: CASSPGDRGMSQPQHF. In DNA form, the CDR3 reads TGTGCCAGCAGTCCCGGGGACAGGGGGATGAGTCAGCCCCAGCATTTT.

This clonotype was observed a handful of times. This rearrangement joins TRBV19 to TRBJ1-3; TRBD1 is a possible D gene (5 bases). The CDR3 covers 13 residues. Germline CDR1 LNHDA, CDR2 SQIVND (reference sequence). V was cut by 10 bases and J by 4 bases, with 14 bases left in between. In nucleotides, the CDR3 is TGTGCCATCAGGGACGGCGGAGGAAACACCATATATTTT. It is translated as CAIRDGGGNTIYF.

DNA for the CDR3: TGTGCCAGCAGCTTAGACAGGGTTGGCTACACCTTC. Translated, it gives CASSLDRVGYTF. The chain combines TRBV7-2 with TRBJ1-2; weak D call: TRBD1 (6 bases). Trimming stripped 1 base from V and 7 bases from J, with 7 bases between. CDR3 length: 12 amino acids. Germline V CDR1 and CDR2: SGHTA, FQGNSA.

CDR3 nucleotide sequence: TGCGCCAGCAGCTTGGTAGCAGTCGGAAGCACAGATACGCAGTATTTT. This sequence encodes CASSLVAVGSTDTQYF. The chain carries TRBV5-1 and TRBJ2-3; no definite D call. The CDR3 sequence is 16 residues long. Germline V gene data show CDR1 as SGHRS and CDR2 as YFSETQ. Between the trimmed V and J ends, which lost 0 bases and 0 bases, there was a span of 11 bases. Complete variable domain (other parts from reference TRBV5-1 and TRBJ2-3): KAGVTQTPRYLIKTRGQQVTLSCSPISGHRSVSWYQQTPGQGLQFLFEYFSETQRNKGNFPGRFSGRQFSNSRSEMNVSTLELGDSALYLCASSLVAVGSTDTQYFGPGTRLTVL.

About this clonotype: This may stem from a read error, because a much larger clone lies one nucleotide away. The chain joins TRBV20-1 to TRBJ1-2; maybe TRBD1 (6 bases). The CDR3 covers 10 residues. CDR1 and CDR2 (germline): DFQATT, SNEGSKA (reference sequence). Trimming took off 4 bases at V and 12 bases at J, with 12 bases between the two ends. In DNA, the CDR3 is TGCAGTGCTATTCTCGGGGACAACACCTTC. As protein: CSAILGDNTF.

The chain recombines TRBV2 with TRBJ1-2; TRBD1 matches 7 bases. The CDR3 covers 14 residues. V dropped 6 bases and J dropped 0; count of bases not matched to a gene: 4. In germline, CDR1 is SNHLY, CDR2 FYNNEI. CDR3 protein: CASSTGQANYGYTF. The CDR3 coding sequence is TGTGCCAGCAGCACAGGACAGGCTAACTATGGCTACACCTTC.

This chain links TRBV19 with TRBJ2-5; D gene ambiguous. Germline V gene lookup returns CDR1 LNHDA and CDR2 SQIVND (reference sequence). Trimming took 3 bases from V and 3 from J, leaving 11 bases between them. The CDR3 consists of 14 residues. CDR3 DNA: TGTGCCAGTAGTATCTTTGCCTCCGAAGAGACCCAGTACTTC. This translates into CASSIFASEETQYF.

This clonotype was observed a few times. This CDR3 is CASSFGGPLTDTQYF. The CDR3 region has the DNA TGCGCCAGCAGCTTTGGAGGACCTTTAACAGATACGCAGTATTTT. This sequence joins TRBV5-1 and TRBJ2-3; possible D gene TRBD2, 5 bases. V was shortened by 2 bases and J by 3 bases, with 13 bases between the two germline ends. The germline CDR1 and CDR2 sequences are SGHRS and YFSETQ. The CDR3 spans 15 residues.

The chain employs TRBV7-9 and TRBJ1-1; D may be TRBD1 (5 bases). There are 12 residues in the CDR3. Trimming left V 1 base short and J 7 bases short, with 7 bases between. CDR1 and CDR2 (germline): SEHNR, FQNEAQ (reference sequence). The CDR3 bases are TGTGCCAGCAGCTTAGGAGACAGTGAAGCTTTCTTT. The encoded protein is CASSLGDSEAFF.

This clonotype showed up just a few times. The chain links TRBV6-4 to TRBJ2-2; no firm D call. Trimming removed 2 bases from V and 3 bases from J, with 4 bases in between. Looked up from germline, CDR1 is MRHNA and CDR2 is SNTAGT. The CDR3 extends over 13 amino acids. CDR3 region: CASSDRYTGELFF. The CDR3 DNA follows: TGTGCCAGCAGTGACCGATACACCGGGGAGCTGTTTTTT.

The table lists this clonotype with a few counts. The chain combines TRBV6-1 with TRBJ2-1; D may be TRBD1 or TRBD2 (5 bases each). The V gene's germline CDR1 is MNHNS and CDR2 SASEGT. Between the trimmed V and J ends, which lost 7 bases and 12 bases, there was a span of 16 bases. The CDR3 has 12 amino acids. The CDR3: CASKKARGWQFF. CDR3 DNA sequence: TGTGCCAGCAAAAAGGCCCGGGGCTGGCAGTTCTTC.

Notes on this clonotype: This may stem from a read error, because a much larger clone lies one nucleotide away. V is TRBV6-1 and J is TRBJ2-2; D unclear. The germline gives CDR1 MNHNS, CDR2 SASEGT. The CDR3 has 15 residues. Trimming cost V 7 bases and J 3 bases, with 15 bases left between them. CDR3 sequence (DNA): TGTGCCAGCACCTTACGGAGTAGTGACACCGGGGAGCTGTTTTTT. It codes for CASTLRSSDTGELFF.

The chain uses TRBV28 and TRBJ2-6; the D gene could be TRBD1 or TRBD2 (6 bases each). CDR1 is MDHEN and CDR2 is SYDVKM in the germline V gene. Trimming left V 6 bases short and J 0 bases short, with 9 bases between. The CDR3 spans 15 residues. The CDR3 protein is CASRGGSSGANVLTF. As DNA, the CDR3 is TGTGCCAGCAGGGGGGGCAGCTCTGGGGCCAACGTCCTGACTTTC.

The chain recombines TRBV7-9 with TRBJ1-2, with 7 nucleotides matching TRBD1. This CDR3 is 13 amino acids long. The germline gives CDR1 SEHNR, CDR2 FQNEAQ (reference sequence). V lost 7 bases and J lost 4; bases outside the gene matches: 6. CDR3 in amino acids: CASTRDRIYGYTF. CDR3 sequence (DNA): TGTGCCAGCACCCGGGACAGAATCTATGGCTACACCTTC.

At least ten counts were recorded for this clonotype. This rearrangement joins TRBV7-3 to TRBJ1-1; weak D call: TRBD1 (6 bases). CDR1 and CDR2 (germline): SGHTA, FQGTGA. The CDR3 extends over 13 amino acids. The ends were cut back, 3 bases at V and 5 bases at J, with 10 bases in the middle. The CDR3 spells CASSLDSGTEAFF. CDR3 DNA: TGTGCCAGCAGCTTGGACAGCGGGACTGAAGCTTTCTTT.

This clonotype was seen ten or more times. V is TRBV24-1 and J is TRBJ2-3; TRBD2 might be the D (5 bases). Trimming removed 5 bases at V and 7 bases at J, with 15 bases between. The CDR3 has 14 amino acids. Germline values: CDR1 KGHDR, CDR2 SFDVKD. The chain's CDR3 is CATSAPARGNTQYF. In DNA, the CDR3 is TGTGCCACCAGTGCCCCGGCCCGGGGAAATACGCAGTATTTT.

Details on this clonotype: At one end, the junction sequence differs from germline, possibly due to a read error. This chain links TRBV20-1 with TRBJ2-5, with D possibly TRBD2 on 5 matching bases. Germline loops: CDR1 DFQATT, CDR2 SNEGSKA (reference sequence). This CDR3 has 13 residues. The DNA of the CDR3 is TGCAGTGCTAGAGGCCCGATCGGGGAGACCAAGTACTTC. Its protein product is CSARGPIGETKYF.

This clonotype was counted between two and nine times. This chain connects TRBV7-9 to TRBJ2-1; 8 nucleotides match TRBD1. Trimming at V came to 5 bases and at J to 1 base, leaving 10 bases not matched to a gene. This CDR3 contains 17 residues. Germline V gene sequence: CDR1 SEHNR, CDR2 FQNEAQ (reference sequence). The CDR3 coding sequence is TGTGCCAGCAGCCCCGGGACAGGATTGCGTTCCTACAATGAGCAGTTCTTC. This sequence encodes CASSPGTGLRSYNEQFF.